These T cell receptor beta chains were read from a single sample in a study of T cell responses to AZD1222 COVID-19 vaccine. Produced via immunoSEQ multiplex PCR; TCRdb's table is partial and in-frame only. The sample holds hundreds of thousands of clones, 85% to 95% seen once. Material: peripheral blood, obtained on day 0 of MenACWY control vaccination. All receptors come from an adult in good health. CDR3s leave out the opening cysteine and the closing phenylalanine or tryptophan. Clone size is shown for a subset of rows, as once, few, many or a class of expanded clone.

TRBJ1-2	TRBV11-2	NA	ASSLEAGSLYGYT
TRBJ2-2	TRBV19	NA	ASSMGSGTGGELF
TRBJ1-2	TRBV7-2	NA	ASSAGDGILRNGYT
TRBJ2-3	TRBV7-2	NA	ASSLHQGGTDTQY
TRBJ1-2	TRBV6-5	NA	ASSRIGQQVYGYT
TRBJ2-3	TRBV9	NA	ASSVRVEDTQY
TRBJ1-4	TRBV2	NA	ASSATNEKLF
TRBJ1-2	TRBV19	NA	ASSSRQGLTGYT
TRBJ2-3	TRBV5-1	NA	ASSLGASGRSDTQY
TRBJ1-3	TRBV7-2	few	ASSLVQVHSGNTIY
TRBJ1-1	TRBV7-6	NA	ASSLGGVTEAF
TRBJ1-3	TRBV4-2	NA	ASSQDLPGGGNTIY
TRBJ1-2	TRBV6-5	NA	ASSTGTAYGYT
TRBJ2-2	TRBV2	NA	ASTQRDGDNTGELF
TRBJ1-3	TRBV15	NA	ATDRGTNSGNTIY
TRBJ1-3	TRBV11-2	NA	ASGTRDRGLVNTIY
TRBJ2-7	TRBV27	NA	ASSLRTPSSYEQY
TRBJ2-7	TRBV19	NA	ASSSPPTYEQY
TRBJ1-1	TRBV11-2	NA	ASSLQGELEAF
TRBJ1-2	TRBV7-2	NA	ASSSYLLERYGYT
TRBJ1-3	TRBV3-1/TRBV3-2	few	ASSQPLGSGNTIY
TRBJ1-2	TRBV7-2	NA	ASSLSGFYGYT
TRBJ1-4	TRBV24-1	NA	ATSEYRDSPGKLF
TRBJ1-2	TRBV3-1/TRBV3-2	once	ASSDNHSPNYGYT
TRBJ1-5	TRBV5-6	NA	ASSQGQANQPQH
TRBJ1-2	TRBV5-4	NA	ASSLEEVGGYT
TRBJ1-1	TRBV7-8	NA	ASSLLGGSDTEAF
TRBJ1-1	TRBV5-1	NA	ASAPGTSGTEAF
TRBJ1-6	TRBV5-1	NA	ASSLEGSSYNSPLH
TRBJ2-5	TRBV29-1	few	SASGSGGRETQY
TRBJ2-3	TRBV11-1	NA	ASSSWSGDTQY
TRBJ2-1	TRBV3-1/TRBV3-2	NA	ASSQGAGPSGEQF
TRBJ2-1	TRBV3-1/TRBV3-2	NA	ASSQGLAGEQF
TRBJ2-3	TRBV18	NA	ASSPGLAGSSTDTQY
TRBJ1-1	TRBV6-6	NA	ASSPGPNGGTEAF
TRBJ2-1	TRBV14	NA	ASSQVRVAGRQF
TRBJ1-2	TRBV5-8	once	ASSLRDRVNYGYT
TRBJ1-2	TRBV6-5	NA	ASSTGQGGKHGYT
TRBJ1-1	TRBV7-8	NA	ASSPFVPGQGKAF
TRBJ2-2	TRBV27	NA	ASSFEGTGTGELF
TRBJ1-2	TRBV11-1	NA	ASSLARGRATGYT
TRBJ1-6	TRBV6-1	NA	ASSEVGTNSPLH
TRBJ1-1	TRBV30	NA	AWSVKPGRRNTEAF
TRBJ1-1	TRBV4-1	NA	ASSQDRSTEAF
TRBJ2-5	TRBV24-1	NA	ATSDPAGVQETQY
TRBJ2-3	TRBV5-1	NA	ASSRRTSGGPSTDTQY
TRBJ1-3	TRBV13	NA	ASSPGGNTIY
TRBJ2-5	TRBV5-5	NA	ASSSRGDRGRETQY
TRBJ2-1	TRBV12-3/TRBV12-4	NA	ASSWDNEQF
TRBJ2-4	TRBV6-5	NA	ASSLRDEAKNIQY
TRBJ1-2	TRBV2	NA	AKREGRGYGYT
TRBJ1-2	TRBV30	NA	AWIAGKDTGGYT
TRBJ2-1	TRBV6-5	NA	ASSLTRGGEQF
TRBJ2-1	TRBV19	NA	ASSYLWARTYNEQF
TRBJ1-4	TRBV25-1	NA	ASGVEEYEKLF
TRBJ1-5	TRBV12-3/TRBV12-4	NA	ASSLREDQPQH
TRBJ2-7	TRBV2	NA	ASGGQGANEQY
TRBJ1-1	TRBV3-1/TRBV3-2	NA	ASSHLQGATEAF